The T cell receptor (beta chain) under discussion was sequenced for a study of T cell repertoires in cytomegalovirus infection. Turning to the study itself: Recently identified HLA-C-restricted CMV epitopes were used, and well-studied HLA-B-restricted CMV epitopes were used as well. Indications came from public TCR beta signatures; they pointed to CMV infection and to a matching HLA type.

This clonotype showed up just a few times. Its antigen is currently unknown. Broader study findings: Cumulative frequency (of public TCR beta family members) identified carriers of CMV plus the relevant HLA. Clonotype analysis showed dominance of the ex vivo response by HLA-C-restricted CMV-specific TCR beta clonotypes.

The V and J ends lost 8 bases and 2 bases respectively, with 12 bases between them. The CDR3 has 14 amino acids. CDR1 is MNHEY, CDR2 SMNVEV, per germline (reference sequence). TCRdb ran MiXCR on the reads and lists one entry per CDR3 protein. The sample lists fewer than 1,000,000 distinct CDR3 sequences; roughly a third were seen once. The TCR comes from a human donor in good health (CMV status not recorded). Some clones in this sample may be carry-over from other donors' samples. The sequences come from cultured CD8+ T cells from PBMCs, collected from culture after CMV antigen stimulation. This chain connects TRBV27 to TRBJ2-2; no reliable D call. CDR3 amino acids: CASRVATNTGELFF. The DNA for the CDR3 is TGTGCCAGCCGTGTGGCGACAAACACCGGGGAGCTGTTTTTT.